The 2 T cell receptor beta chains reported below all come from one sample, sequenced in a study of blood T cell repertoires in COVID-19. The table came from immunoSEQ multiplex PCR; TCRdb's copy has only in-frame clones and leaves some out. The profile shows approximately 250,000 clones, about 88% of them singletons. The source material was peripheral blood. Receptor source: a man in his late teens or twenties with active or convalescent COVID-19.

The V and J genes are TRBV18 and TRBJ2-5; weak D call: TRBD1 (6 bases). Germline CDR1 KGHSH, CDR2 LQKENI. The CDR3 extends over 15 amino acids. Between the trimmed V and J ends, which lost 2 bases and 2 bases, there was a span of 12 bases. The CDR3 region has the DNA TGTGCCAGCTCACCAGGGGGCAGCAGGCAAGAGACCCAGTACTTC. Protein product: CASSPGGSRQETQYF.

V usage is TRBV7-6 and J usage is TRBJ2-2; 7 bases match TRBD1. Trimming took 4 bases from V and 13 from J; bases not matched to a gene: 24. Germline CDR1 SGHVS, CDR2 FNYEAQ. The CDR3 has 18 residues. CDR3 DNA sequence: TGTGCCAGCAGCTCGCCCGCTTGGGACAGCCAGACCATTACAAGGCTGTTTTTT. Protein product: CASSSPAWDSQTITRLFF. The full variable domain, its missing parts supplied by reference TRBV7-6 and TRBJ2-2, is GAGVSQSPRYKVTKRGQDVALRCDPISGHVSLYWYRQALGQGPEFLTYFNYEAQQDKSGLPNDRFSAERPEGSISTLTIQRTEQRDSAMYRCASSSPAWDSQTITRLFFGEGSRLTVL.